These 17 T cell receptor beta chains originate from one sample sequenced in a study of CD8+ T cells in alopecia areata. Documented treatment: oral pan-JAK inhibitor, 5-10 mg twice daily. Investigators isolated RNA and reverse transcribed it into cDNA to act as the sequencing template. Sequencing was performed with immunoSEQ multiplex PCR; in TCRdb, only in-frame clones are kept and a portion is missing. The sample shows about 200,000 clones, approximately 57% of them seen only once. The specimen was CD4+ T cells sorted from blood, collected at week 4, from a patient treated with tofacitinib. These receptors were obtained from a human donor with alopecia areata.

This clone was detected only once. V gene TRBV5-1 combines with J gene TRBJ1-2; tentative D call: TRBD1 (5 bases). Trimming took 0 bases from V and 7 from J, leaving 10 bases between them. Germline V CDR1 and CDR2: SGHRS, YFSETQ. The CDR3 runs 13 residues. Here the CDR3 DNA reads TGCGCCAGCAGCTTGGATGGGGCGGGTGGCTACACCTTC. It codes for CASSLDGAGGYTF.

The chain combines TRBV5-1 with TRBJ1-4; D is undetermined. Trimming took off 4 bases at V and 6 bases at J, with 13 bases between the two ends. The germline CDR1 and CDR2 sequences are SGHRS and YFSETQ. CDR3 length: 14 residues. In DNA form, the CDR3 reads TGCGCCAGCAGCCCAACATTGGGCGATGAAAAACTGTTTTTT. It yields the protein CASSPTLGDEKLFF.

V gene TRBV2 combines with J gene TRBJ2-5, with D tentatively TRBD1 (5 bases). Germline V lookup: CDR1 SNHLY, CDR2 FYNNEI. The CDR3 consists of 14 residues. The V gene lost 6 bases and the J gene lost 1 base, with 12 bases spanning the gap. The CDR3 nucleotides read TGTGCCAGCAGCTCCCGACAGATCCAAGAGACCCAGTACTTC. Encoded protein: CASSSRQIQETQYF.

The chain couples TRBV30 to TRBJ1-2, with D possibly being TRBD1 (5 bases). Germline V lookup: CDR1 GTSNPN, CDR2 SVGIG (reference sequence). Trimming pared 3 bases from V and 4 bases from J, leaving 9 bases between. The CDR3 is 12 amino acids. This CDR3 reads CAWSRDVYGYTF. For the CDR3, the DNA is TGTGCCTGGAGCAGGGACGTCTATGGCTACACCTTC.

The genes are TRBV14 and TRBJ2-3, with unresolved D. The CDR3 sequence is 12 residues long. In germline, CDR1 is SGHDN, CDR2 FVKESK. Trimming pared 0 bases from V and 9 bases from J, leaving 7 bases between. Here the CDR3 DNA reads TGTGCCAGCAGCCAAGATCGCCAAACGCAGTATTTT. Residues: CASSQDRQTQYF.

This clone has more than one count but fewer than ten. The rearrangement uses TRBV4-3 and TRBJ2-4; the D is unclear. With 5 bases removed from V and 0 bases from J, the gap between germline ends came to 8 bases. Looked up from germline, CDR1 is LGHNA and CDR2 is YSLEER. The CDR3 totals 14 residues. CDR3 sequence reads: CASSASLAKNIQYF. The CDR3 bases are TGCGCCAGCAGCGCTAGTCTAGCCAAAAACATTCAGTACTTC.

The chain carries TRBV7-9 and TRBJ1-2, with a tentative D call TRBD1 (5 bases). Trimming stripped 10 bases from V and 7 bases from J, with 28 bases between. The CDR3 runs 16 residues. Germline assignment: CDR1 SEHNR and CDR2 FQNEAQ (reference sequence). CDR3 sequence reads: CATDQNVLAGRGGYTF. The CDR3, as DNA: TGTGCCACAGACCAAAACGTGCTGGCAGGGCGTGGTGGCTACACCTTC. The variable domain in full, completed from reference TRBV7-9 and TRBJ1-2, reads DTGVSQNPRHKITKRGQNVTFRCDPISEHNRLYWYRQTLGQGPEFLTYFQNEAQLEKSRLLSDRFSAERPKGSFSTLEIQRTEQGDSAMYLCATDQNVLAGRGGYTFGSGTRLTVV.

This chain links TRBV5-1 with TRBJ1-6; TRBD1 matches at 8 bases. Germline V CDR1 and CDR2: SGHRS, YFSETQ. Unmatched junction bases numbered 6, after V lost 0 bases and J lost 10 bases. This CDR3 contains 15 residues. CDR3: CASSLAGQGESPLHF. Written as DNA, the CDR3 is TGCGCCAGCAGCTTGGCAGGACAGGGAGAATCACCCCTCCACTTT.

The V gene is TRBV9, the J gene TRBJ2-1; D call uncertain. V was clipped by 4 bases and J by 5 bases, with 4 bases between them. Germline V gene lookup returns CDR1 SGDLS and CDR2 YYNGEE. CDR3 size: 11 residues. The CDR3 nucleotides read TGTGCCAGCAGCCCCCACAATGAGCAGTTCTTC. As protein: CASSPHNEQFF.

This clone was seen a handful of times. This chain connects TRBV6-6 to TRBJ2-3; D may be TRBD2 (5 bases). The CDR3 is 16 amino acids. Deletions cut 6 bases from V and 2 bases from J, with 18 bases between. Germline V gene sequence: CDR1 MNHNY, CDR2 SVGAGI (reference sequence). This chain's CDR3 is CASSHVVDYSTDTQYF. The CDR3 DNA sequence: TGTGCCAGCAGCCACGTCGTCGACTACTCCACAGATACGCAGTATTTT.

J is TRBJ2-3 and V is TRBV11-2; D is possibly TRBD1 (7 bases). V lost 1 base and J lost 6, with 11 bases in between. In germline, CDR1 is SGHAT, CDR2 FQNNGV. The length of the CDR3 is 14 residues. The CDR3 DNA reads as TGTGCCAGCAGCTTAGCCGGGGGACAGGATACGCAGTATTTT. Translation: CASSLAGGQDTQYF.

This rearrangement joins TRBV27 to TRBJ2-5; 8 nucleotides align to TRBD2. The junction had 6 bases not matched to a gene; V was cut back by 5 bases and J by 1 base. CDR3 length equals 15 residues. The V gene's germline CDR1 is MNHEY and CDR2 SMNVEV (reference sequence). CDR3 sequence (DNA): TGTGCCAGCAGTCCACAGCGGGGGAGCCAAGAGACCCAGTACTTC. Translating it yields CASSPQRGSQETQYF.

V usage is TRBV11-2 and J usage is TRBJ2-5; perhaps D is TRBD1 or TRBD2 (5 bases each). Trimming took 1 base from V and 1 from J, leaving 7 bases between them. The CDR3 is made up of 14 amino acids. The germline V gene encodes CDR1 SGHAT and CDR2 FQNNGV. CDR3 sequence reads: CASSLGGVQETQYF. The CDR3 DNA reads as TGTGCCAGCAGCTTAGGAGGGGTCCAAGAGACCCAGTACTTC.

V usage is TRBV25-1 and J usage is TRBJ2-7; 9 bases agree with TRBD2. The CDR3 runs to 15 residues. In germline, CDR1 is MGHDK, CDR2 SYGVNS. The trim removed 5 bases at V and 3 bases at J, leaving 8 bases unmatched. The chain's CDR3 is CASSSERGDIYEQYF. The CDR3, as DNA: TGTGCCAGCAGTTCCGAGCGGGGGGATATCTACGAGCAGTACTTC.

This chain joins TRBV2 and TRBJ1-5, with D hard to call. Trimming took off 0 bases at V and 7 bases at J, with 10 bases between the two ends. The CDR3 spans 14 residues. Germline V gives CDR1 SNHLY, CDR2 FYNNEI. The CDR3 DNA reads TGTGCCAGCAGTGAAGCGCGTACAGTCCAGCCCCAGCATTTT. Its protein is CASSEARTVQPQHF.

This chain connects TRBV13 to TRBJ1-6; tentative D call: TRBD1 (5 bases). CDR3 length: 16 residues. The V end lost 5 bases, the J end lost 0 bases, and 11 bases lay between the germline ends. In germline, CDR1 is PRHDT, CDR2 FYEKMQ (reference sequence). In DNA, the CDR3 is TGTGCCAGCAGCGCGACAGCCAGCTCCTATAATTCACCCCTCCACTTT. Encoded protein: CASSATASSYNSPLHF. The whole variable domain, filled in from reference TRBV13 and TRBJ1-6, reads AAGVIQSPRHLIKEKRETATLKCYPIPRHDTVYWYQQGPGQDPQFLISFYEKMQSDKGSIPDRFSAQQFSDYHSELNMSSLELGDSALYFCASSATASSYNSPLHFGNGTRLTVT.

This chain connects TRBV2 to TRBJ1-4; D is unclear. CDR3 length: 16 residues. Germline V gene sequence: CDR1 SNHLY, CDR2 FYNNEI. Trimming took 1 base from V and 0 from J, leaving 9 bases between them. This CDR3 reads CASSEGVRATNEKLFF. The CDR3 DNA reads TGTGCCAGCAGTGAAGGGGTACGGGCAACTAATGAAAAACTGTTTTTT.